The T cell receptor (beta chain) under discussion was sequenced for a study of cytomegalovirus exposure and HLA in healthy donors. This CDR3 region has 13 residues. Germline V gene lookup returns CDR1 SQVTM and CDR2 ANQGSEA. V lost 6 bases to trimming and J lost 5 bases, with 16 bases between them. Study outcomes and limitations: Evidence from a later analysis indicated that most CMV-associated TCR beta chains looked HLA-restricted. Earlier analysis looked at TCR beta V segments, and most were productive about 87% or about 30% of the time. When analyzed later, the rates of TCR association showed variation by HLA locus, with DRB1 the most and HLA-C the fewest.

It was with 60 Vbeta and 13 Jbeta primers that the PCR ran. Assay used: immunoSEQ multiplex PCR; TCRdb lists only in-frame clones, some missing. The sample lists under 200,000 clones; 76% were seen once. This clone showed up just a few times. Antigen unknown. The donors comprised healthy bone marrow donors. The sequencing input was PBMCs. This receptor was taken from a man in his 60s in good health and CMV-seronegative. This chain links TRBV29-1 with TRBJ1-2, with D unclear. CDR3 coding DNA: TGCAGCGTGGTAAGAGGGCAGATGTATGGCTACACCTTC. Translated: CSVVRGQMYGYTF.